This record covers a single TCR beta chain. Its antigen is as yet unknown. The sample comes from a study of cytomegalovirus exposure and HLA in healthy donors. Among the donors, all were healthy bone marrow donors. General study findings and limits: The authors enumerated over 150 TCR beta chains as linked to cytomegalovirus. HLA alleles showed associations with 16,951 TCR beta sequences in a later analysis, at a 0.05 false discovery rate.

The PCR had 60 Vbeta and 13 Jbeta primers. Sequencing was performed with immunoSEQ multiplex PCR; in TCRdb, only in-frame clones are kept and a portion is missing. The data show about 100,000 clones, around 76% seen once. V lost 1 base and J 7 bases, leaving 14 bases between the germline ends. The CDR3 is 14 residues long. CDR1 and CDR2 from the germline V gene are SGHTA and FQGNSA. The chain combines TRBV7-2 with TRBJ2-7, with D perhaps matching TRBD1 (5 bases). The source is a man aged 40-49 years in good health and CMV-seropositive. Sequences were obtained from PBMCs. The CDR3 region is CASSLVIRAGEQYF. CDR3 sequence (DNA): TGTGCCAGCAGCTTAGTTATCAGGGCCGGAGAGCAGTACTTC.